The 17 T cell receptor beta chains in this list originate from one sample, sequenced in a study of identical twins. MiXCR was run by TCRdb on the 5' RACE reads, yielding one entry per CDR3 protein. The data contain about 530,000 distinct CDR3 sequences, 20% to 25% of them seen just once; the ten biggest clones take up 0.48%. The data were also submitted as part of a second study, on yellow fever vaccine responses in identical twins.

The sequenced sample consisted of CD4+ T cells sorted from blood. The receptors shown here come from a woman aged 18-29 years in good health.

The J gene is TRBJ2-3, the V gene TRBV2; D is tentatively TRBD1 or TRBD2 (6 bases each). The CDR3 runs 18 residues. Germline V gene data show CDR1 as SNHLY and CDR2 as FYNNEI. Trimming shortened V by 8 bases and J by 0 bases, and 24 bases separated the two germline ends. CDR3 residues: CASWLEGGLLLSTDTQYF. CDR3 coding DNA: TGTGCCAGCTGGTTGGAGGGGGGCCTCCTGCTTAGCACAGATACGCAGTATTTT.

The chain is built from TRBV12-3 or TRBV12-4 and TRBJ2-5, with D perhaps matching TRBD1 or TRBD2 (5 bases each). The CDR3 is made up of 10 amino acids. Trimming cost V 8 bases and J 10 bases, with 11 bases left between them. For the CDR3, the DNA is TGTGCCAGCTGGGACCTCAGCCAGTACTTC. Amino acids: CASWDLSQYF.

This chain uses TRBV25-1 with TRBJ1-6, with D tentatively TRBD1 (5 bases). V lost 5 bases and J 6 bases, leaving 17 bases between the germline ends. The CDR3 spans 16 residues. Looked up from germline, CDR1 is MGHDK and CDR2 is SYGVNS. CDR3 nucleotide sequence: TGTGCCAGCAGTAAGGCCCGGGGCAGTGGTAATTCACCCCTCCACTTT. It translates to CASSKARGSGNSPLHF.

The V and J genes are TRBV25-1 and TRBJ2-2; possibly TRBD1 or TRBD2 for D (6 bases each). Per the germline V gene, CDR1 is MGHDK and CDR2 is SYGVNS. The CDR3 sequence is 13 residues long. The V end lost 7 bases, the J end lost 6 bases, and 12 bases lay between the germline ends. In DNA, the CDR3 is TGTGCCAGCACCCCGGGGGCCCCCGGGGAGCTGTTTTTT. Its protein product is CASTPGAPGELFF.

A few counts support this clonotype. The chain joins TRBV24-1 to TRBJ2-7; a weak D match, TRBD1 (6 bases). This CDR3 spans 14 amino acids. V was cut by 0 bases and J by 12 bases, with 17 bases left in between. Germline CDR1 and CDR2: KGHDR and SFDVKD. For the CDR3, the DNA is TGTGCCACCAGTGATTTGCAAGTGTGGGACACCCCGTACTTC. Its protein is CATSDLQVWDTPYF.

This clonotype was seen a few times. One end of the junction does not line up with germline, which may come from a read error. This rearrangement joins TRBV3-1 to TRBJ2-1; 7 positions match TRBD2. The CDR3 consists of 12 residues. The V gene's germline CDR1 is LGHDT and CDR2 YNNKEL (reference sequence). The CDR3 is CASSQPSSGTLF. In DNA, the CDR3 is TGTGCCAGCAGCCAGCCCTCTAGCGGTACACTCTTC.

This clonotype was counted a few times. V and J are TRBV10-3 and TRBJ1-2; no firm D call. The germline V gene has CDR1 ENHRY and CDR2 SYGVKD. V was shortened by 2 bases and J by 8 bases, with 12 bases between the two germline ends. CDR3 length equals 13 residues. The CDR3 is CAISETGPAGYTF. DNA for the CDR3: TGTGCCATCAGTGAGACGGGTCCGGCGGGCTACACCTTC.

The CDR3 reads CATSDRRLATDTQYF. Here the CDR3 DNA reads TGTGCCACCAGTGATCGGAGACTCGCCACAGATACGCAGTATTTT. The chain recombines TRBV24-1 with TRBJ2-3; no reliable D call. The CDR3 totals 15 residues. Germline V gene lookup returns CDR1 KGHDR and CDR2 SFDVKD. V shed 3 bases and J shed 2 bases, with 11 bases lying between them.

The chain couples TRBV18 to TRBJ1-1; no clear D. CDR1 is KGHSH and CDR2 is LQKENI in the germline V gene. The CDR3 has 13 amino acids. V was pared by 1 base and J by 4 bases, with 7 bases between. CDR3 nucleotides: TGTGCCAGCTCACCACAGGCGGGCACTGAAGCTTTCTTT. It specifies CASSPQAGTEAFF.

The rearrangement joins TRBV6-1 to TRBJ1-3, with no clear D. The germline CDR1 and CDR2 sequences are MNHNS and SASEGT. The CDR3 covers 13 residues. With 8 bases removed from V and 3 bases from J, the gap between germline ends came to 11 bases. In DNA form, the CDR3 reads TGTGCCAGCCAGGTTCAGTTTGGAAACACCATATATTTT. Translation gives CASQVQFGNTIYF.

This rearrangement joins TRBV20-1 to TRBJ2-1; 7 bases map to TRBD1. V gave up 6 bases and J gave up 2 bases; unmatched junction bases: 7. The V gene's germline CDR1 is DFQATT and CDR2 SNEGSKA (reference sequence). The CDR3 runs 14 residues. CDR3 in amino acids: CSARDTGAYNEQFF. CDR3 nucleotides: TGCAGTGCAAGGGACACAGGGGCCTACAATGAGCAGTTCTTC.

The chain is built from TRBV20-1 and TRBJ2-1; a weak D match, TRBD1 (5 bases). Trimming left V 3 bases short and J 6 bases short, with 18 bases between. In germline, CDR1 is DFQATT, CDR2 SNEGSKA (reference sequence). This CDR3 has 15 residues. CDR3 region: CSASKVSGPSNEQFF. The CDR3 nucleotides read TGCAGTGCTAGTAAAGTTTCAGGGCCCTCCAATGAGCAGTTCTTC.

The chain carries TRBV27 and TRBJ2-5, with 7 bases aligning to TRBD2. This CDR3 is built from 13 residues. V lost 6 bases, J lost 0 bases, and 1 base stayed unmatched. Germline loops: CDR1 MNHEY, CDR2 SMNVEV (reference sequence). CDR3 protein: CASRGLNQETQYF. The CDR3 nucleotides are TGTGCCAGCAGGGGACTAAACCAAGAGACCCAGTACTTC.

The V and J genes are TRBV5-1 and TRBJ2-1, with 9 positions matching TRBD2. The CDR3 has 13 amino acids. Germline V gene lookup returns CDR1 SGHRS and CDR2 YFSETQ. V lost 5 bases and J lost 9; bases outside the gene matches: 6. CDR3 residues: CASRASGAGEQFF. Written as DNA, the CDR3 is TGCGCCAGCAGAGCTAGCGGGGCGGGTGAGCAGTTCTTC.

This clonotype was detected only once. The J gene is TRBJ2-7, the V gene TRBV10-3; TRBD2 might be the D (6 bases). The CDR3 runs to 17 residues. The V gene's germline CDR1 is ENHRY and CDR2 SYGVKD. Trimming took 2 bases from V and 0 from J, leaving 17 bases between them. This chain's CDR3 is CAISEPGGAGPSYEQYF. In nucleotides, the CDR3 is TGTGCCATCAGTGAGCCGGGTGGCGCGGGACCCTCCTACGAGCAGTACTTC.

This clonotype was counted many times. The chain employs TRBV20-1 and TRBJ2-1, with D possibly matching TRBD2 (6 bases). Trimming shortened V by 3 bases and J by 4 bases, and 19 bases separated the two germline ends. The CDR3 is 16 amino acids. Germline V lookup: CDR1 DFQATT, CDR2 SNEGSKA (reference sequence). CDR3 amino acids: CSASPTIASVYNEQFF. CDR3 sequence (DNA): TGCAGTGCTAGTCCAACTATAGCTAGCGTGTACAATGAGCAGTTCTTC.

This clonotype was detected a few times. The chain uses TRBV27 and TRBJ2-3; 7 bases match TRBD2. From germline, CDR1 is MNHEY and CDR2 SMNVEV (reference sequence). Trimming cost V 6 bases and J 4 bases; bases outside gene matches: 16. CDR3 length: 17 amino acids. The CDR3 region is CASSRPGIQGGADTQYF. Written as DNA, the CDR3 is TGTGCCAGCAGCCGGCCGGGGATCCAGGGAGGGGCAGATACGCAGTATTTT.